The 26 T cell receptor beta chains below all came from one sample that was sequenced in a study of preoperative IRX-2 immunotherapy in early breast cancer. As for treatment: preoperative locoregional IRX-2 cytokine immunotherapy. The method was immunoSEQ multiplex PCR; TCRdb's version includes in-frame clones alone and lacks a portion of them. This table has a few thousand clones, around three quarters appearing once. The sample in question was tumor tissue, obtained after IRX-2 immunotherapy. All receptors derive from a human donor with breast cancer.

The CDR3 spells CASSPHPAGVEQFF. The CDR3 nucleotides read TGTGCCAGCAGCCCCCATCCAGCGGGAGTTGAGCAGTTCTTC. The chain combines TRBV7-8 with TRBJ2-1; TRBD2 agrees at 8 bases. J gave up 9 bases and V 5 bases, and 9 bases lay outside the gene matches. Germline-derived CDR1 and CDR2 are SGHVS and FQNEAQ. This CDR3 has 14 residues.

This sequence joins TRBV23-1 and TRBJ1-5; D is undetermined. TRBV23-1 is classed as an ORF, of uncertain function. The CDR3 contains 15 residues. The V end was cut by 6 bases, the J end by 4 bases, with 16 bases between. The CDR3 DNA reads as TGCGCCAGCAGCCAAGACTCTGGCGGGAATCAGCCCCAGCATTTT. This translates into CASSQDSGGNQPQHF.

This clone appeared once. The gene calls are TRBV6-4 and TRBJ1-4, with D possibly matching TRBD1 (5 bases). This CDR3 is 15 amino acids long. V dropped 5 bases and J dropped 5 bases, with 15 bases sitting between them. CDR1 is MRHNA and CDR2 is SNTAGT in the germline V gene. The CDR3 DNA is TGTGCCAGCAGTTACAACGGGGGAAAAAATGAAAAACTGTTTTTT. Translated: CASSYNGGKNEKLFF.

The rearrangement uses TRBV10-3 and TRBJ2-5; D gene uncertain. There are 14 residues in the CDR3. V was clipped by 2 bases and J by 2 bases, with 9 bases between them. Germline V gene sequence: CDR1 ENHRY, CDR2 SYGVKD. The DNA of the CDR3 is TGTGCCATCAGTGAGCGTGGCAGTCAAGAGACCCAGTACTTC. Its protein is CAISERGSQETQYF.

The chain recombines TRBV29-1 with TRBJ1-3; D gene ambiguous. With 3 bases removed from V and 3 bases from J, the gap between germline ends came to 9 bases. Germline assignment: CDR1 SQVTM and CDR2 ANQGSEA. The CDR3 totals 13 residues. CDR3 sequence reads: CSVDRQLGNTIYF. Here the CDR3 DNA reads TGCAGCGTTGATAGACAACTTGGAAACACCATATATTTT. Full variable domain (rest looked up from reference TRBV29-1 and TRBJ1-3): SAVISQKPSRDICQRGTSLTIQCQVDSQVTMMFWYRQQPGQSLTLIATANQGSEATYESGFVIDKFPISRPNLTFSTLTVSNMSPEDSSIYLCSVDRQLGNTIYFGEGSWLTVV.

The gene calls are TRBV10-2 and TRBJ1-2; D not resolved. From germline, CDR1 is WSHSY and CDR2 SAAADI. The V and J ends lost 6 bases and 7 bases respectively, with 21 bases between them. The CDR3 loop spans 15 amino acids. Here the CDR3 reads CASRNSLGGKSGYTF. The CDR3, as DNA: TGCGCCAGCAGGAACTCCCTGGGAGGGAAATCTGGCTACACCTTC.

This rearrangement joins TRBV28 to TRBJ2-2, with TRBD2 matching 8 bases. The junction had 5 bases not matched to a gene; V was cut back by 5 bases and J by 0 bases. The CDR3 spans 16 residues. Germline-derived CDR1 and CDR2 are MDHEN and SYDVKM. This CDR3 reads CASSPSGRANTGELFF. CDR3 bases: TGTGCCAGCAGTCCGAGCGGGAGAGCGAACACCGGGGAGCTGTTTTTT.

This chain links TRBV19 with TRBJ1-5, with TRBD1 matching 8 bases. The CDR3 spans 20 residues. Trimming at V came to 7 bases and at J to 0 bases, leaving 20 bases not matched to a gene. Germline assignment: CDR1 LNHDA and CDR2 SQIVND (reference sequence). The CDR3 loop reads CASTGPGQGISRNSNQPQHF. The CDR3 bases are TGTGCCAGTACCGGACCCGGACAGGGCATTTCCAGGAATAGCAATCAGCCCCAGCATTTT.

This clone was counted only a few times. The chain carries TRBV11-3 and TRBJ1-3; weak D call: TRBD1 (5 bases). V was trimmed by 8 bases and J by 4 bases, leaving 18 bases between them. Germline V gene sequence: CDR1 SGHNT, CDR2 YENEEA. CDR3 length equals 15 residues. The DNA of the CDR3 is TGTGCCAGCGCCCCCGCCAGGGCTTGGGGAAACACCATATATTTT. It codes for CASAPARAWGNTIYF.

The CDR3 reads CASSRASGSRSLDTQYF. DNA for the CDR3: TGCGCCAGCAGCCGGGCTAGCGGGAGTAGATCTCTGGATACGCAGTATTTT. V and J are TRBV5-1 and TRBJ2-3; 10 bases match TRBD2. This CDR3 spans 17 amino acids. The germline V gene has CDR1 SGHRS and CDR2 YFSETQ. Trimming took 4 bases from V and 6 from J; bases not matched to a gene: 14.

The rearrangement uses TRBV19 and TRBJ2-3; D possibly corresponds to TRBD1 (5 bases). Trimming stripped 5 bases from V and 4 bases from J, with 10 bases between. This CDR3 has 13 amino acids. Germline V gives CDR1 LNHDA, CDR2 SQIVND (reference sequence). The CDR3 nucleotides are TGTGCCAGTAGTGTTGACAGTTCAGATACGCAGTATTTT. It yields the protein CASSVDSSDTQYF.

The CDR3 protein is CASSQLAGTTEAFF. CDR3 nucleotides: TGTGCCAGCAGCCAATTGGCAGGGACGACTGAAGCTTTCTTT. V and J are TRBV6-8 and TRBJ1-1, with D perhaps matching TRBD1 (5 bases). Germline V gives CDR1 MNHGY, CDR2 SAAAGT. Trimming shortened V by 6 bases and J by 5 bases, and 16 bases separated the two germline ends. This CDR3 has 14 residues.

The chain joins TRBV15 to TRBJ2-5; D might be TRBD1 or TRBD2, each matching 5 bases. The CDR3 sequence is 18 residues long. Germline V lookup: CDR1 LNHNV, CDR2 YYDKDF (reference sequence). V was cut by 1 base and J by 5 bases, with 23 bases left in between. The CDR3 sequence: CATSRVMPGTTPGETQYF. The CDR3 DNA follows: TGTGCCACCAGCAGAGTTATGCCCGGGACCACCCCGGGGGAGACCCAGTACTTC.

This clone is labeled as large. The rearrangement links TRBV11-3 to TRBJ2-2; 7 positions match TRBD1. The germline V gene has CDR1 SGHNT and CDR2 YENEEA. V shed 3 bases and J 6 bases; nucleotides not matched to a gene: 10. CDR3 size: 16 residues. In DNA form, the CDR3 reads TGTGCCAGCAGCTTCGACAGGGTTTATATCGCCGGGGAGCTGTTTTTT. It encodes CASSFDRVYIAGELFF.

In its sample, this clone ranks as large (0.1 to 1%). The V and J genes are TRBV11-3 and TRBJ2-4; TRBD2 might be the D (5 bases). Per germline, CDR1 SGHNT and CDR2 YENEEA. V gave up 5 bases and J gave up 2 bases, with 13 bases separating them. The CDR3 has 15 amino acids. CDR3 nucleotide sequence: TGTGCCAGCAGCACTGGACCGGGGTCCAAAAACATTCAGTACTTC. Its translation: CASSTGPGSKNIQYF.

The V call is TRBV6-8, the J call TRBJ2-2, with 7 bases that match TRBD1. V was clipped by 6 bases and J by 0 bases; unmatched bases: 7. This CDR3 is 16 amino acids long. CDR1 and CDR2 from the germline V gene are MNHGY and SAAAGT. The CDR3 protein is CASSVRGTANTGELFF. CDR3 DNA sequence: TGTGCCAGCAGCGTGAGAGGGACAGCGAACACCGGGGAGCTGTTTTTT.

CDR3 protein: CASSFSVETQYF. The CDR3 DNA reads TGTGCCAGTAGTTTTTCGGTGGAGACCCAGTACTTC. V usage is TRBV19 and J usage is TRBJ2-5; no reliable D call. CDR3 size: 12 residues. From germline, CDR1 is LNHDA and CDR2 SQIVND (reference sequence). The V end lost 5 bases, the J end lost 5 bases, and 9 bases lay between the germline ends.

In DNA form, the CDR3 reads TGTGCCAGCAGCCAAGATTACAGGGGGTCCTACGAGCAGTACTTC. Protein sequence: CASSQDYRGSYEQYF. The chain joins TRBV7-7 to TRBJ2-7, with 8 bases matching TRBD1. Trimming cost V 5 bases and J 1 base; bases outside gene matches: 7. Germline V CDR1 and CDR2: SSHAT, FNYEAQ (reference sequence). The CDR3 consists of 15 residues.

The CDR3 protein is CASRSGGTEAFF. The CDR3 DNA is TGTGCCAGCAGAAGTGGGGGTACTGAAGCTTTCTTT. The rearrangement joins TRBV28 to TRBJ1-1, with a weak D call TRBD1 (5 bases). V gave up 6 bases and J gave up 5 bases, with 10 bases separating them. CDR1 is MDHEN and CDR2 is SYDVKM in the germline V gene. This CDR3 comprises 12 residues.

This clone appeared a single time. The genes are TRBV5-1 and TRBJ2-6; 11 nucleotides agree with TRBD2. J gave up 0 bases and V 4 bases, and 12 bases lay outside the gene matches. Germline CDR1 and CDR2: SGHRS and YFSETQ. The CDR3 loop spans 20 amino acids. In DNA form, the CDR3 reads TGCGCCAGCAGCCCTTCCCAGCTAGCGGGGGGAAGCTCTGGGGCCAACGTCCTGACTTTC. Its protein product is CASSPSQLAGGSSGANVLTF.

The chain couples TRBV6-8 to TRBJ2-1; 8 positions agree with TRBD2. From germline, CDR1 is MNHGY and CDR2 SAAAGT. CDR3 length: 16 amino acids. V lost 2 bases to trimming and J lost 9 bases; unmatched junction nucleotides: 12. DNA for the CDR3: TGTGCCAGCAGTTACGCGGGAGGAGGCCCTTTGGGTGAGCAGTTCTTC. It specifies CASSYAGGGPLGEQFF.

The chain uses TRBV7-1 and TRBJ1-5; D is unclear. TRBV7-1 is an ORF for which the function is uncertain. The CDR3 covers 13 residues. Between the trimmed V and J ends, which lost 4 bases and 5 bases, there was a span of 9 bases. This chain's CDR3 is CASSLVRDQPQHF. The CDR3 DNA follows: TGTGCCAGCAGCTTAGTGCGGGATCAGCCCCAGCATTTT.

This chain uses TRBV6-8 with TRBJ1-1; 7 bases map to TRBD1. The CDR3 covers 13 residues. In germline, CDR1 is MNHGY, CDR2 SAAAGT. Trimming took 5 bases from V and 3 from J; bases not matched to a gene: 3. CDR3 in DNA: TGTGCCAGCAGTCAGGGGGTTCACACTGAAGCTTTCTTT. It specifies CASSQGVHTEAFF.

The chain joins TRBV28 to TRBJ2-7; possible D gene TRBD1, 5 bases. V was clipped by 6 bases and J by 1 base, with 13 bases between them. Germline V lookup: CDR1 MDHEN, CDR2 SYDVKM. The CDR3 is 14 residues long. For the CDR3, the DNA is TGTGCCAGCAGCCCCCGAACAGGTTCCTACGAGCAGTACTTC. Its translation: CASSPRTGSYEQYF. The complete variable domain, with remaining parts taken from reference TRBV28 and TRBJ2-7, reads DVKVTQSSRYLVKRTGEKVFLECVQDMDHENMFWYRQDPGLGLRLIYFSYDVKMKEKGDIPEGYSVSREKKERFSLILESASTNQTSMYLCASSPRTGSYEQYFGPGTRLTVT.

This clone rates as large. The chain links TRBV11-3 to TRBJ2-5; 8 nucleotides align to TRBD2. Trimming took 5 bases from V and 4 from J; bases not matched to a gene: 9. CDR3 length: 15 residues. Germline V gene data show CDR1 as SGHNT and CDR2 as YENEEA. CDR3 sequence reads: CASSHRGLVPETQYF. Here the CDR3 DNA reads TGTGCCAGCAGCCACCGGGGACTAGTCCCAGAGACCCAGTACTTC.

This clone was counted between two and nine times. The V and J genes are TRBV14 and TRBJ1-1; TRBD1 is a possible D gene (6 bases). The CDR3 has 15 amino acids. Germline CDR1 and CDR2: SGHDN and FVKESK. With 6 bases removed from V and 0 bases from J, the gap between germline ends came to 14 bases. CDR3 region: CASSPAGALNTEAFF. CDR3 in DNA: TGTGCCAGCAGTCCGGCAGGGGCTCTGAACACTGAAGCTTTCTTT.